This T cell receptor (beta chain) was captured by sequencing in a study of blood T cell repertoires in COVID-19. In terms of age and location, participants ranged from about 18 to 95 years and lived in about two dozen US areas. Categorization into cohorts depended on clinical history that participants reported. What the recovered Cohort 3 donors had was two negative PCRs, clearance, or symptom resolution. This CDR3 comprises 14 residues. V shed 1 base and J shed 1 base, with 7 bases lying between them. Germline CDR1 KGHSH, CDR2 LQKENI. In the original workflow: Reference gene primer amplification yielded estimated nucleated cell counts. Profiled with immunoSEQ multiplex PCR; TCRdb holds only in-frame clones, not every one. V, J and clone size reflect that table, while D and trimming were determined from the DNA. Of some 200,000 clones listed, approximately 80% are singletons.

Material for sequencing was PBMCs or T cells enriched from blood (not recorded which). The clonotype was recovered from a man between 40 and 49 years old who had recovered from COVID-19. The chain recombines TRBV18 with TRBJ1-1; no clear D. The CDR3: CASSPQDSNTEAFF. For the CDR3, the DNA is TGTGCCAGCTCACCACAGGACTCGAACACTGAAGCTTTCTTT.